This passage covers 2 T cell receptor beta chains from one sample sequenced in a study of cytomegalovirus exposure and HLA in healthy donors. The study ran its PCR with 60 Vbeta and 13 Jbeta primers. This table comes from immunoSEQ multiplex PCR, and its TCRdb copy is limited to in-frame clones, with some not included. The data contain 60,000 to 90,000 clones, 65% to 70% of them singletons. The sample comprised PBMCs. These receptors were collected from a man in his forties in good health and CMV-seropositive.

The chain combines TRBV6-6 with TRBJ1-1; TRBD1 is a possible D gene (5 bases). CDR1 is MNHNY and CDR2 is SVGAGI in the germline V gene (reference sequence). The CDR3 totals 13 residues. Trimming removed 8 bases from V and 5 bases from J, with 15 bases in between. CDR3 in DNA: TGTGCCAGCGGGGCCTTGCCGGTGACTGAAGCTTTCTTT. It specifies CASGALPVTEAFF.

The rearrangement links TRBV15 to TRBJ1-1; 10 bases line up with TRBD1. Germline CDR1 is LNHNV and CDR2 is YYDKDF (reference sequence). This CDR3 comprises 12 residues. The V segment lost 1 base and the J segment 12 bases; nucleotides outside the gene matches: 2. The CDR3 nucleotides read TGTGCCACCAGCAGAGGGGGACAGGGGCCTTTCTTT. Protein: CATSRGGQGPFF.